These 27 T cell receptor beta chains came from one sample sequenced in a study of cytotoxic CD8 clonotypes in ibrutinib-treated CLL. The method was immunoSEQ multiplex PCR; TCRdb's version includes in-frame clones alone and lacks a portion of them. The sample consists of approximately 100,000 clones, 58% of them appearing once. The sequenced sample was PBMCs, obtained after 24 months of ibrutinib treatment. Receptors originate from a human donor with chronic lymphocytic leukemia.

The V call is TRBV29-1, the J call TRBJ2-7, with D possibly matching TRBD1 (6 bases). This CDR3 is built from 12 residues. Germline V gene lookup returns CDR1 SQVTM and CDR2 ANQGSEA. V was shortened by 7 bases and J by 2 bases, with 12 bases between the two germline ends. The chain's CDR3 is CSALRGPYEQYF. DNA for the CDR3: TGCAGCGCTCTCAGGGGACCCTACGAGCAGTACTTC.

CDR3 amino acids: CASSLAVRDSLEAFF. The CDR3 nucleotides are TGTGCCAGCAGCTTAGCAGTCCGGGACAGCCTTGAAGCTTTCTTT. The V gene is TRBV7-2, the J gene TRBJ1-1; 7 bases map to TRBD1. CDR1 SGHTA and CDR2 FQGNSA come from the germline V gene. V was pared by 0 bases and J by 7 bases, with 8 bases of the junction left unmatched. The CDR3 is made up of 15 amino acids.

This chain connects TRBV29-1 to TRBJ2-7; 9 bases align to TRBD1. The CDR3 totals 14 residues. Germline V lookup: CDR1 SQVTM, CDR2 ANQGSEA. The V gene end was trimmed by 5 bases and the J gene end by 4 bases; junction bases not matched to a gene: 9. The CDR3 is CSVRETGGAYEQYF. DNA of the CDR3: TGCAGCGTTCGCGAGACAGGGGGGGCGTACGAGCAGTACTTC.

CDR3 sequence: CASSQLPDYEQYF. The DNA for the CDR3 is TGCGCCAGCAGCCAGTTACCCGACTACGAGCAGTACTTC. V gene TRBV4-1 combines with J gene TRBJ2-7; D not resolved. Germline-derived CDR1 and CDR2 are MGHRA and YSYEKL. V lost 3 bases and J 3 bases, leaving 9 bases between the germline ends. The CDR3 sequence is 13 residues long.

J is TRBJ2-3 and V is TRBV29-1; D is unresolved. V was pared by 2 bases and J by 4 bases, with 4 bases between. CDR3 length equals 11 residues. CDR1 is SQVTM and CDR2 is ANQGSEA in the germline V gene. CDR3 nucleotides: TGCAGCGTTGAACTGGCAGATACGCAGTATTTT. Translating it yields CSVELADTQYF.

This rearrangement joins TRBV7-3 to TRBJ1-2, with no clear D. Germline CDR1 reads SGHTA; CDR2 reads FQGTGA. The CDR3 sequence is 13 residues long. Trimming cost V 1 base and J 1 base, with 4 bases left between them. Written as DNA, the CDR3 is TGTGCCAGCAGCTTAAATCGTAACTATGGCTACACCTTC. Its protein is CASSLNRNYGYTF.

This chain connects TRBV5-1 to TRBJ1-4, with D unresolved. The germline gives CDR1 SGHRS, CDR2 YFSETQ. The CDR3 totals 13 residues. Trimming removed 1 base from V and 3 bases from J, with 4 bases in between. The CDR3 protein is CASSLRANEKLFF. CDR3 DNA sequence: TGCGCCAGCAGCTTGCGGGCTAATGAAAAACTGTTTTTT.

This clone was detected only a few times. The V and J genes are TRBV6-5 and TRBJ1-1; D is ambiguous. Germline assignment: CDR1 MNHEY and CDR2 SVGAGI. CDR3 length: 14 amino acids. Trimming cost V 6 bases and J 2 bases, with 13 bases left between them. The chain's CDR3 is CASRADTVNTEAFF. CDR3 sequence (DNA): TGTGCCAGCAGAGCCGACACGGTCAACACTGAAGCTTTCTTT.

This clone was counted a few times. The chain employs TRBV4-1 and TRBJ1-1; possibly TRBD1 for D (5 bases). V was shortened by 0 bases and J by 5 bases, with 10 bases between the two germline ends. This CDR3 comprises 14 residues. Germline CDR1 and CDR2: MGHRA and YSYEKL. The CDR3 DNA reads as TGCGCCAGCAGCCAAGATTCGGGGGTGACTGAAGCTTTCTTT. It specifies CASSQDSGVTEAFF.

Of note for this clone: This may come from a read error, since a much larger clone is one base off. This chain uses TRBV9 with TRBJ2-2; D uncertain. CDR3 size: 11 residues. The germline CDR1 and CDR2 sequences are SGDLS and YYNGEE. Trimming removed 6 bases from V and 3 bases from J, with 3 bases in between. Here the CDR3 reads CASTDTGELFF. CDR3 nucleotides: TGTGCCAGCACAGACACCGGGGAGCTGTTTTTT.

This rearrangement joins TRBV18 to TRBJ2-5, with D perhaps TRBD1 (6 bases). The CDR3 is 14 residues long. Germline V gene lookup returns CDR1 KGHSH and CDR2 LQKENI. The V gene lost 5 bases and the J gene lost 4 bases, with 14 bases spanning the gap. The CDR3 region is CASSSGQTRETQYF. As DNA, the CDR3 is TGTGCCAGCTCATCCGGACAGACGAGAGAGACCCAGTACTTC.

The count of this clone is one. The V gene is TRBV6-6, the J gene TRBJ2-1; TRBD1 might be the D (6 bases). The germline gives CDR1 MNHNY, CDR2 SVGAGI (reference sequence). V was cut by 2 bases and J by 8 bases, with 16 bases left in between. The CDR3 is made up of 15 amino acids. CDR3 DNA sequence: TGTGCCAGCAGTTACCAGGAAACAGGGTTGGATGAGCAGTTCTTC. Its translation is CASSYQETGLDEQFF.

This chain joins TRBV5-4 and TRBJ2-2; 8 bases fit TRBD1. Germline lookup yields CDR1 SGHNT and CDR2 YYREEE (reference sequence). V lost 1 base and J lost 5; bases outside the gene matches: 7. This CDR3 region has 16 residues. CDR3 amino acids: CASSLRAGGKTGELFF. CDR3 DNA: TGTGCCAGCAGCTTGAGGGCAGGGGGCAAAACCGGGGAGCTGTTTTTT.

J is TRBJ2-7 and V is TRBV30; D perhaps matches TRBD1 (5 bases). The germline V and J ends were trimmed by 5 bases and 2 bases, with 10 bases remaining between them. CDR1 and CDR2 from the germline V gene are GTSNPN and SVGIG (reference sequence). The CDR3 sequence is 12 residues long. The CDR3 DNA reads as TGTGCCTGGGGGGCGTCTGCCTACGAGCAGTACTTC. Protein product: CAWGASAYEQYF.

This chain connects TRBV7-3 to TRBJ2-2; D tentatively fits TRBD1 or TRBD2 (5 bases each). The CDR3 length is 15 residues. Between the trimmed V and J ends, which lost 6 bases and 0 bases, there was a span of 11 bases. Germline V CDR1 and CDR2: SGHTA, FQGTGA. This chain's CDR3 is CASSLRGANTGELFF. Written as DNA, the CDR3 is TGTGCCAGCAGTTTACGGGGCGCGAACACCGGGGAGCTGTTTTTT.

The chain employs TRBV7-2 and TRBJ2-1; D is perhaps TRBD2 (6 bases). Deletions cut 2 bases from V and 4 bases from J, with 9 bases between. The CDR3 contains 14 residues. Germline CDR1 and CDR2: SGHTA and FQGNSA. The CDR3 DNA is TGTGCCAGCAGCTTAAGCGGGTATTACAATGAGCAGTTCTTC. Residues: CASSLSGYYNEQFF.

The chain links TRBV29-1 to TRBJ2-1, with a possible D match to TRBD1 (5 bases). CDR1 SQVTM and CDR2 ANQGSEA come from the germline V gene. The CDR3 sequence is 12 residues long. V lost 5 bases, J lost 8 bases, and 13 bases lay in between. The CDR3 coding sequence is TGCAGCGTTAGGGCAGGGTCGGATGAGCAGTTCTTC. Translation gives CSVRAGSDEQFF.

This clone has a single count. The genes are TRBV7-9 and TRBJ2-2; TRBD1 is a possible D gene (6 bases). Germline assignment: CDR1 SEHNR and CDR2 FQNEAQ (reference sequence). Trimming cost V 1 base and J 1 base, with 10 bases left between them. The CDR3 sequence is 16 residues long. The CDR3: CASSLEGTRNTGELFF. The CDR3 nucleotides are TGTGCCAGCAGCTTAGAGGGGACAAGGAACACCGGGGAGCTGTTTTTT.

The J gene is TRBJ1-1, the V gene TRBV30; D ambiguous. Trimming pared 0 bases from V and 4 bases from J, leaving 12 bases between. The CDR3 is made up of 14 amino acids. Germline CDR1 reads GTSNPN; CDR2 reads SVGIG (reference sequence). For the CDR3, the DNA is TGTGCCTGGAGTGTATCTTTATTGGCCACTGAAGCTTTCTTT. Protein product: CAWSVSLLATEAFF. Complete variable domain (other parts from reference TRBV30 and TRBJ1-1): SQTIHQWPATLVQPVGSPLSLECTVEGTSNPNLYWYRQAAGRGLQLLFYSVGIGQISSEVPQNLSASRPQDRQFILSSKKLLLSDSGFYLCAWSVSLLATEAFFGQGTRLTVV.

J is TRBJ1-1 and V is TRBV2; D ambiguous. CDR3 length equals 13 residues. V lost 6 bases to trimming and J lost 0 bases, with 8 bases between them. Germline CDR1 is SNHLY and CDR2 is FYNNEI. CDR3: CASRERVNTEAFF. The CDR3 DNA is TGTGCCAGCAGAGAGCGGGTGAACACTGAAGCTTTCTTT.

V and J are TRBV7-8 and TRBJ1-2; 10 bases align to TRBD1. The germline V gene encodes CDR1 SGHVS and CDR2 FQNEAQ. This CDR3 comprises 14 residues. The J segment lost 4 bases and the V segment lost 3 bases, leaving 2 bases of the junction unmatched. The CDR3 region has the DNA TGTGCCAGCAGCTTCCGGACAGGGGGCTATGGCTACACCTTC. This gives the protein CASSFRTGGYGYTF.

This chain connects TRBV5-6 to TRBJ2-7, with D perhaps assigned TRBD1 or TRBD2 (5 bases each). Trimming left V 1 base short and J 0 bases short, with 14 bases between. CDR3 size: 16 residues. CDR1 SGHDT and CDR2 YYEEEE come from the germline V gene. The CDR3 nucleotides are TGTGCCAGCAGCTTGACCGGGACGAGGAGCTCCTACGAGCAGTACTTC. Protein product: CASSLTGTRSSYEQYF.

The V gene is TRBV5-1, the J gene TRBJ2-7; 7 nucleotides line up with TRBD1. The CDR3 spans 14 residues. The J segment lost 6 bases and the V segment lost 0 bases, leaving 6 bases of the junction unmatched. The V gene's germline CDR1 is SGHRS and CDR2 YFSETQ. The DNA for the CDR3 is TGCGCCAGCAGCTTGGGACAGGGCCCTACCGAGCAGTACTTC. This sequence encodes CASSLGQGPTEQYF. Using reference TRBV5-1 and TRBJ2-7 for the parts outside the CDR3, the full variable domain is KAGVTQTPRYLIKTRGQQVTLSCSPISGHRSVSWYQQTPGQGLQFLFEYFSETQRNKGNFPGRFSGRQFSNSRSEMNVSTLELGDSALYLCASSLGQGPTEQYFGPGTRLTVT.

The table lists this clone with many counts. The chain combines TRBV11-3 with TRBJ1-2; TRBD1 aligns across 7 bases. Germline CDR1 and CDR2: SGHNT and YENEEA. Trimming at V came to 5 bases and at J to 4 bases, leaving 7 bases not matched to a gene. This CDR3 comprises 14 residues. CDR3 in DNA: TGTGCCAGCAGCGGTCCTACAGGGGTCTATGGCTACACCTTC. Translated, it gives CASSGPTGVYGYTF.

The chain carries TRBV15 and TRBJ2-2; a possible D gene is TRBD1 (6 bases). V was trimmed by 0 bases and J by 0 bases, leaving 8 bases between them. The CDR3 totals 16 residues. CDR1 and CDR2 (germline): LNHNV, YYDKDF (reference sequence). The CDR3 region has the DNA TGTGCCACCAGCAGAGAGCGGACAGCGAACACCGGGGAGCTGTTTTTT. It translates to CATSRERTANTGELFF.

CDR3 amino acids: CASSPGTGVSGELFF. The CDR3, as DNA: TGTGCCAGCAGCCCCGGGACAGGGGTGAGCGGGGAGCTGTTTTTT. The V gene is TRBV7-6, the J gene TRBJ2-2; 10 nucleotides agree with TRBD1. The germline gives CDR1 SGHVS, CDR2 FNYEAQ. The CDR3 length is 15 residues. With 5 bases clipped from V and 7 bases from J, the junction kept 7 bases outside the gene matches.

The CDR3 DNA reads as TGTGCCAGCAGTGAAGCGTCCACTGTATACAATGAGCAGTTCTTC. The encoded protein is CASSEASTVYNEQFF. The chain joins TRBV6-1 to TRBJ2-1; D gene uncertain. The CDR3 has 15 amino acids. V lost 0 bases, J lost 4 bases, and 10 bases lay in between. Germline V gives CDR1 MNHNS, CDR2 SASEGT.